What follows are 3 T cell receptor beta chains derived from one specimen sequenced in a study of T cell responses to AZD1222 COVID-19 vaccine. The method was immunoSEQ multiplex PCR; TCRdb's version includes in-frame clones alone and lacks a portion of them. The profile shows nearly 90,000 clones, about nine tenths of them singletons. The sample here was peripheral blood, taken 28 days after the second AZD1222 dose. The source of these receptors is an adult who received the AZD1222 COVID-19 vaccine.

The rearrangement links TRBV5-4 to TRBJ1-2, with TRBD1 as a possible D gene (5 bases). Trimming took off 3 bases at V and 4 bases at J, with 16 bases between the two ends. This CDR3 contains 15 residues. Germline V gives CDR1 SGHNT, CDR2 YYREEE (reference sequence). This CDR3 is CASSSLGGGAYGYTF. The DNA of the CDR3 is TGTGCCAGCAGCTCTCTGGGGGGAGGGGCCTATGGCTACACCTTC.

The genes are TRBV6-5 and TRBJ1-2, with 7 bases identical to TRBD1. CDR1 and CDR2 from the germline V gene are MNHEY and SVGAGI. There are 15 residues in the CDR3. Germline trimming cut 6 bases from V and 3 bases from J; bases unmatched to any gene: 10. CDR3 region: CASRKKDRWDYGYTF. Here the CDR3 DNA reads TGTGCCAGCAGAAAAAAGGACAGGTGGGACTATGGCTACACCTTC.

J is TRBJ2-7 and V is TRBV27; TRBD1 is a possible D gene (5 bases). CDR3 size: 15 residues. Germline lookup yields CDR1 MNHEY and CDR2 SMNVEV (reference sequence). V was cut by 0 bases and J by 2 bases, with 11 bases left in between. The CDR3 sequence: CASSLSLGRTYEQYF. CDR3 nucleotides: TGTGCCAGCAGTTTATCGCTGGGGCGAACCTACGAGCAGTACTTC.